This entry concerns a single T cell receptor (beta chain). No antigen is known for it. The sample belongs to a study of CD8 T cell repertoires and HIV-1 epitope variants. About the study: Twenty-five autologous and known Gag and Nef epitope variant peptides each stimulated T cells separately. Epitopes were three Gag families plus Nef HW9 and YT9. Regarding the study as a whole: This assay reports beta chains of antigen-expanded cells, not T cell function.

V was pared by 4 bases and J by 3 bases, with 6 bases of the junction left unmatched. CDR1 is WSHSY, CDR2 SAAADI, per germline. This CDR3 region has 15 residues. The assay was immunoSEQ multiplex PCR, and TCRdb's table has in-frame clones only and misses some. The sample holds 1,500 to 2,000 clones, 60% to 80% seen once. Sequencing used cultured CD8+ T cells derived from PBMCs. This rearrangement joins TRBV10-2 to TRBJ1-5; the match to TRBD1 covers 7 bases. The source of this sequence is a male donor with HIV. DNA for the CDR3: TGCGCCAGCAGTGTGACAGGGAGGGTCAATCAGCCCCAGCATTTT. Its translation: CASSVTGRVNQPQHF.